These 8 T cell receptor beta chains came from one sample sequenced in a study of monozygotic twins with cystic fibrosis. Profiling relied on immunoSEQ multiplex PCR, and the TCRdb table lists in-frame clones only, not all of them. In the table there are tens of thousands of clones, just over 95% of which are singletons. The specimen sequenced was blood. These receptors were taken from a girl aged 2 to 9 with cystic fibrosis.

This clone was seen just once. This sequence joins TRBV4-1 and TRBJ2-2; 8 nucleotides align to TRBD1. Trimming removed 1 base from V and 3 bases from J; junction bases left unmatched: 4. The V gene's germline CDR1 is MGHRA and CDR2 YSYEKL. The CDR3 has 16 amino acids. CDR3 in DNA: TGCGCCAGCAGCCAAGGGACAGGGACTTACACCGGGGAGCTGTTTTTT. Amino acids: CASSQGTGTYTGELFF.

V gene TRBV6-1 combines with J gene TRBJ2-5, with D possibly being TRBD1 or TRBD2 (7 bases each). This CDR3 region has 16 residues. V was trimmed by 2 bases and J by 1 base, leaving 14 bases between them. CDR1 is MNHNS and CDR2 is SASEGT in the germline V gene. For the CDR3, the DNA is TGTGCCAGCAGTGAATCCCAGGGGGGGTTCCAAGAGACCCAGTACTTC. Translating gives CASSESQGGFQETQYF.

This chain uses TRBV4-1 with TRBJ1-6, with TRBD1 identical over 9 bases. In germline, CDR1 is MGHRA, CDR2 YSYEKL. The ends lost 1 base at V and 6 bases at J; junction bases unmatched: 1. The CDR3 has 15 residues. The CDR3 DNA sequence: TGCGCCAGCAGCCAAGCGGGACAGGGTAATTCACCCCTCCACTTT. It is translated as CASSQAGQGNSPLHF.

The rearrangement links TRBV15 to TRBJ2-7; TRBD1 matches 8 bases. V trimming: 2 bases; J trimming: 5 bases; junction bases outside the gene matches: 11. The germline V gene encodes CDR1 LNHNV and CDR2 YYDKDF (reference sequence). The CDR3 extends over 16 amino acids. The CDR3: CATSRQPTGDIDEQYF. In nucleotides, the CDR3 is TGTGCCACCAGCAGACAACCGACAGGGGATATCGACGAGCAGTACTTC.

The rearrangement links TRBV2 to TRBJ2-6, with D perhaps TRBD2 (6 bases). V was cut by 5 bases and J by 3 bases, with 20 bases left in between. From germline, CDR1 is SNHLY and CDR2 FYNNEI. The CDR3 totals 18 residues. This chain's CDR3 is CASSLGGWRGFGANVLTF. In DNA form, the CDR3 reads TGTGCCAGCAGTCTGGGGGGTTGGAGGGGCTTTGGGGCCAACGTCCTGACTTTC. Full variable domain (rest looked up from reference TRBV2 and TRBJ2-6): EPEVTQTPSHQVTQMGQEVILRCVPISNHLYFYWYRQILGQKVEFLVSFYNNEISEKSEIFDDQFSVERPDGSNFTLKIRSTKLEDSAMYFCASSLGGWRGFGANVLTFGAGSRLTVL.

The chain couples TRBV6-1 to TRBJ2-1; D is undetermined. This CDR3 has 15 amino acids. Trimming cost V 0 bases and J 4 bases, with 10 bases left between them. In germline, CDR1 is MNHNS, CDR2 SASEGT. The CDR3 DNA sequence: TGTGCCAGCAGTGAAGCTGAGACAAAGTACAATGAGCAGTTCTTC. Protein: CASSEAETKYNEQFF.

This chain uses TRBV29-1 with TRBJ1-2; 10 nucleotides align to TRBD1. This CDR3 region has 13 residues. Losses at the gene ends were 4 bases for V and 6 bases for J; bases not matched to a gene: 5. Germline values: CDR1 SQVTM, CDR2 ANQGSEA. The CDR3 loop reads CSVVTGGGNGYTF. The CDR3 bases are TGCAGCGTTGTGACAGGGGGCGGGAATGGCTACACCTTC.

The rearrangement joins TRBV19 to TRBJ1-5; 7 positions match TRBD1. The V gene's germline CDR1 is LNHDA and CDR2 SQIVND (reference sequence). CDR3 length: 16 amino acids. V was pared by 3 bases and J by 2 bases, with 7 bases of the junction left unmatched. The CDR3 DNA is TGTGCCAGTAGTATTGTCAGGGGGGGAGGCAATCAGCCCCAGCATTTT. The encoded protein is CASSIVRGGGNQPQHF.